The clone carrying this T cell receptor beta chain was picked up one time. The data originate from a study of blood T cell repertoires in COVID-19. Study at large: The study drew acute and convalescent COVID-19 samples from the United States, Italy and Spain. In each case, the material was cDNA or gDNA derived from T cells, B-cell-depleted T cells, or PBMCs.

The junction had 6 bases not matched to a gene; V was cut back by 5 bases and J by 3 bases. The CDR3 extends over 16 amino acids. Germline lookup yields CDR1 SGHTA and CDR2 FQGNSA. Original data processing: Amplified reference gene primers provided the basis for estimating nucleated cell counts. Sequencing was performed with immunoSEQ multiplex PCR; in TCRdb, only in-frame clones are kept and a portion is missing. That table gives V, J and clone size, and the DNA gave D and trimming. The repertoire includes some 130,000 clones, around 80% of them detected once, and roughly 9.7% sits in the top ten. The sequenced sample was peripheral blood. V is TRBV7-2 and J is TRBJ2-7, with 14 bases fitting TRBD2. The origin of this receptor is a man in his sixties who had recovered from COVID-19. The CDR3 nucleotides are TGTGCCAGCAGCCCGAGACTAGCGGGAGGGGGCTACGAGCAGTACTTC. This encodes CASSPRLAGGGYEQYF.